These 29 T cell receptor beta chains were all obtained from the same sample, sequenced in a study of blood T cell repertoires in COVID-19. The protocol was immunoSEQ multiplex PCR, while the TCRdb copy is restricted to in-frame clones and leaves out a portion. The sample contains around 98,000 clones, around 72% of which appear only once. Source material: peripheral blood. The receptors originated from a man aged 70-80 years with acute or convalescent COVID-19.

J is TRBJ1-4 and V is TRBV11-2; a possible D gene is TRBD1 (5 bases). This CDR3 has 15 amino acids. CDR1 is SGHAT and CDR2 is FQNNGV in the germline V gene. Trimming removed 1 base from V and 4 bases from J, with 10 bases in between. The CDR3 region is CASSLGYGGNEKLFF. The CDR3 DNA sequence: TGTGCCAGCAGCTTAGGGTACGGGGGTAATGAAAAACTGTTTTTT.

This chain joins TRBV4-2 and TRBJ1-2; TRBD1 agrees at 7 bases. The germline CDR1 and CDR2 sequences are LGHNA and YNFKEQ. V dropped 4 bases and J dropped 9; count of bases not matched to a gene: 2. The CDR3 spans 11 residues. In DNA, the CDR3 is TGTGCCAGCAGCCGGGACAGACGCTACACCTTC. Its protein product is CASSRDRRYTF.

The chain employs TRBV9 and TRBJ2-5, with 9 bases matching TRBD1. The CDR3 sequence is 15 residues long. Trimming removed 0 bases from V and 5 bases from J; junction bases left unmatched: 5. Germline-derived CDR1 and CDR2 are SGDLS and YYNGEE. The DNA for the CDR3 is TGTGCCAGCAGCGTAGGCACAGGGGGCCTCGAGACCCAGTACTTC. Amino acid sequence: CASSVGTGGLETQYF.

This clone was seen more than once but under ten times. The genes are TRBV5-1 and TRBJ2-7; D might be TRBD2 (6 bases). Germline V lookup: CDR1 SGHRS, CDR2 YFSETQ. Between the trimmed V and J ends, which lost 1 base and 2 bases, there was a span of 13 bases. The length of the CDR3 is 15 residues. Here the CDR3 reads CASSLRLRGPYEQYF. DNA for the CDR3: TGCGCCAGCAGCTTGCGGTTGCGGGGTCCCTACGAGCAGTACTTC.

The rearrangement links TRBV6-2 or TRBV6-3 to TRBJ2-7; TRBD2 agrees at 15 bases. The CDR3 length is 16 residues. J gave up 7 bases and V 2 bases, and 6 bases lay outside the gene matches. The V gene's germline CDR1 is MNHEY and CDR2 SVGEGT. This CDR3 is CASSYRTSGRAKEQYF. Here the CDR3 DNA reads TGTGCCAGCAGTTACCGGACTAGCGGGAGGGCAAAAGAGCAGTACTTC.

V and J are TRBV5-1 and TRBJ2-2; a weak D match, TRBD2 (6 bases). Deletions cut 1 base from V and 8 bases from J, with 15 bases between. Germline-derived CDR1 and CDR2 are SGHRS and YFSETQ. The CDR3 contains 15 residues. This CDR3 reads CASSLYLGTGGELFF. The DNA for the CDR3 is TGCGCCAGCAGCTTGTACCTCGGGACTGGTGGGGAGCTGTTTTTT.

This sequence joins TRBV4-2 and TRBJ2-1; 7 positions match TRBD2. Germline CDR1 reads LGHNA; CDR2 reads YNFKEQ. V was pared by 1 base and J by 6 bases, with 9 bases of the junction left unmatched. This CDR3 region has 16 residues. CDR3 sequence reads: CASSQGPGTTLNEQFF. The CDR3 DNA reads TGTGCCAGCAGCCAAGGACCCGGGACTACCCTCAATGAGCAGTTCTTC.

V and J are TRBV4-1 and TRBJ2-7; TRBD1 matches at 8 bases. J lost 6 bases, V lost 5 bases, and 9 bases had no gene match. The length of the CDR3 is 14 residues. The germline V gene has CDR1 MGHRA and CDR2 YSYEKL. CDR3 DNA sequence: TGCGCCAGCAGCACCCGGGACAGGACGGGCGAGCAGTACTTC. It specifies CASSTRDRTGEQYF.

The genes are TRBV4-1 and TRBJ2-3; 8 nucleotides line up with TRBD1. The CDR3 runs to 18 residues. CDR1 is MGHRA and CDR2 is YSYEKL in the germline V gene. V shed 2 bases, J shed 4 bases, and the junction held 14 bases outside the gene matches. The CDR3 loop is CASSQSVAGRGPPDTQYF. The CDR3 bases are TGCGCCAGCAGCCAAAGCGTTGCGGGCAGGGGGCCCCCAGATACGCAGTATTTT.

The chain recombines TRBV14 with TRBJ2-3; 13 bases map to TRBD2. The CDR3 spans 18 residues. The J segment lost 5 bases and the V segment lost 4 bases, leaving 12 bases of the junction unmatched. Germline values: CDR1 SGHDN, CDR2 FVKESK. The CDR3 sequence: CASSPHRGLAGVEDTQYF. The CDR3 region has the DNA TGTGCCAGCAGCCCGCATAGAGGACTAGCGGGAGTGGAAGATACGCAGTATTTT.

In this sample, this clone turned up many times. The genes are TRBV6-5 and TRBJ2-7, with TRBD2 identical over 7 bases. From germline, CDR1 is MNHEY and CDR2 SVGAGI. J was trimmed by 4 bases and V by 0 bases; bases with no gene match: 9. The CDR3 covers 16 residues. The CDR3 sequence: CASSYSGRRPTYEQYF. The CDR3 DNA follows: TGTGCCAGCAGTTACTCCGGGAGGCGCCCGACTTACGAGCAGTACTTC.

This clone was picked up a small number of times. CDR3 sequence: CASSGDRDILYGYTF. The CDR3 nucleotides read TGCGCCAGCAGTGGGGACAGGGATATTCTCTATGGCTACACCTTC. J is TRBJ1-2 and V is TRBV10-1, with TRBD1 identical over 9 bases. Trimming cost V 4 bases and J 4 bases; bases outside gene matches: 7. The CDR3 is 15 residues long. The V gene's germline CDR1 is WNHNN and CDR2 SYGVQD (reference sequence).

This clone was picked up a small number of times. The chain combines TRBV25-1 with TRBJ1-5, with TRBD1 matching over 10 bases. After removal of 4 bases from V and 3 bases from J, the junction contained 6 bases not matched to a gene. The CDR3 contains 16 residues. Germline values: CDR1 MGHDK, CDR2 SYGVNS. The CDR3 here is CASSGGTGALNQPQHF. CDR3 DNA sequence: TGTGCCAGCAGTGGGGGGACAGGGGCCCTCAATCAGCCCCAGCATTTT. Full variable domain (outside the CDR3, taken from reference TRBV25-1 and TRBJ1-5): EADIYQTPRYLVIGTGKKITLECSQTMGHDKMYWYQQDPGMELHLIHYSYGVNSTEKGDLSSESTVSRIRTEHFPLTLESARPSHTSQYLCASSGGTGALNQPQHFGDGTRLSIL.

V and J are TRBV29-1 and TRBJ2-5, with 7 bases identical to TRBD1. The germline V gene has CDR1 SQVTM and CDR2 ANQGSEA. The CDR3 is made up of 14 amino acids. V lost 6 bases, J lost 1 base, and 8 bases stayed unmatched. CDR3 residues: CSVTGTAIQETQYF. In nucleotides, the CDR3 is TGCAGCGTGACCGGGACAGCGATCCAAGAGACCCAGTACTTC.

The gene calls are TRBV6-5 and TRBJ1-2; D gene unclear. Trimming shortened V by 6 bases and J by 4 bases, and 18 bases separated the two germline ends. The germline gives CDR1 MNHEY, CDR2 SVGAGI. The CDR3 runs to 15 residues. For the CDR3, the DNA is TGTGCCAGCAGCTCCCCCCAGCGGGCATCCTATGGCTACACCTTC. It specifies CASSSPQRASYGYTF.

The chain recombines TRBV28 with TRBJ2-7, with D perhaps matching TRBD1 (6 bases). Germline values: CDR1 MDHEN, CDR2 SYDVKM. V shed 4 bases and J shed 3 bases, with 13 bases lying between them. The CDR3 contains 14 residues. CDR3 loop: CASSYPDRNYEQYF. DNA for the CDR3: TGTGCCAGCAGTTACCCCGACAGGAACTACGAGCAGTACTTC.

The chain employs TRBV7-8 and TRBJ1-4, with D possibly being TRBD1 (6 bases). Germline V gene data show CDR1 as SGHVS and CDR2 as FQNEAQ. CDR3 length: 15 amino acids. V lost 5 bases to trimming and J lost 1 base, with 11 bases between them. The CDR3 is CASSLPGVTNEKLFF. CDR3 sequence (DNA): TGTGCCAGCAGCCTCCCAGGGGTAACTAATGAAAAACTGTTTTTT.

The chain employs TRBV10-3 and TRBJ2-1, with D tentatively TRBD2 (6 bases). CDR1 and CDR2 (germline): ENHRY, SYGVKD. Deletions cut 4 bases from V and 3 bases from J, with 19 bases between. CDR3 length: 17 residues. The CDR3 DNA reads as TGTGCCATCAGTGGAGCAGGAGTAGCGGCAAGCTACAATGAGCAGTTCTTC. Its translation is CAISGAGVAASYNEQFF.

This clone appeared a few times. CDR3 loop: CASSAGSGDQPQHF. The CDR3 DNA reads TGTGCCAGCAGTGCGGGCTCAGGGGATCAGCCCCAGCATTTT. This chain uses TRBV2 with TRBJ1-5; D perhaps matches TRBD1 (6 bases). From germline, CDR1 is SNHLY and CDR2 FYNNEI. The CDR3 runs 14 residues. The V end lost 4 bases, the J end lost 5 bases, and 12 bases lay between the germline ends.

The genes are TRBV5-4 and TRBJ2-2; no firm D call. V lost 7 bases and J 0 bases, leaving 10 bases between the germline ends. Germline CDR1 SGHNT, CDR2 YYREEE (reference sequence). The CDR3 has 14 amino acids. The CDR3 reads CASVDSSNTGELFF. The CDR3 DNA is TGTGCCAGCGTCGACTCATCGAACACCGGGGAGCTGTTTTTT.

The chain's CDR3 is CASSPRAGGYNEQFF. CDR3 nucleotide sequence: TGTGCCAGCAGCCCCAGGGCGGGAGGCTACAATGAGCAGTTCTTC. The V and J genes are TRBV14 and TRBJ2-1, with 8 bases fitting TRBD2. V lost 4 bases and J lost 3; bases outside the gene matches: 5. Germline V gene lookup returns CDR1 SGHDN and CDR2 FVKESK. This CDR3 region has 15 residues.

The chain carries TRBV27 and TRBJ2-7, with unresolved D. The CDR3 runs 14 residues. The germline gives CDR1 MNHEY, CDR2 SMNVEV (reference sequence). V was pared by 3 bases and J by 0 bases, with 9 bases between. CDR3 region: CASSFGAGSYEQYF. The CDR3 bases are TGTGCCAGCAGTTTTGGAGCCGGCTCCTACGAGCAGTACTTC.

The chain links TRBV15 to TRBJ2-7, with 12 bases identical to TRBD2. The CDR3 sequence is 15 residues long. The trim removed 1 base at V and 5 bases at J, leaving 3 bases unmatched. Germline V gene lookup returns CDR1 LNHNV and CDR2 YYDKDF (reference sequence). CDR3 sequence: CATSRVTSGSHEQYF. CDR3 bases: TGTGCCACCAGCAGAGTGACTAGCGGGAGCCACGAGCAGTACTTC.

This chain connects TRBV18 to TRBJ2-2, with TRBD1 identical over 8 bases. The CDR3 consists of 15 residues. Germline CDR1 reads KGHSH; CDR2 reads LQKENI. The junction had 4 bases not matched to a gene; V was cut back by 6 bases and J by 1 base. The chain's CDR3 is CASSWTGLNTGELFF. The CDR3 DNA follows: TGTGCCAGCTCCTGGACAGGGTTGAACACCGGGGAGCTGTTTTTT.

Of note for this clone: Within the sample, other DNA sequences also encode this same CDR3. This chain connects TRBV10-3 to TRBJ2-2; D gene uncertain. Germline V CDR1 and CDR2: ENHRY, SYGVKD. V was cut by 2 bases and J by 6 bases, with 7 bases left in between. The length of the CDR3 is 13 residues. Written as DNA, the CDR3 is TGTGCCATCAGTGAGCCCCTTGCCGGGGAGCTGTTTTTT. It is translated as CAISEPLAGELFF.

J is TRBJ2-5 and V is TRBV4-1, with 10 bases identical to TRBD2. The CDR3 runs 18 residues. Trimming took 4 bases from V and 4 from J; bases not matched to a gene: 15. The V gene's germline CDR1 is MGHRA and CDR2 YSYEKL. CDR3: CASSRTGLDTSGTETQYF. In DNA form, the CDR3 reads TGCGCCAGCAGCCGGACTGGCCTAGATACTAGCGGGACAGAGACCCAGTACTTC.

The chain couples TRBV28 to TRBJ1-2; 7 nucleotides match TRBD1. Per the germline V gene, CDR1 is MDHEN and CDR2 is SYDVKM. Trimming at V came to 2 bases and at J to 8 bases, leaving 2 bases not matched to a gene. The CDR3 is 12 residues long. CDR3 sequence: CASSLPGGGYTF. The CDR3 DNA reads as TGTGCCAGCAGTTTACCAGGGGGAGGCTACACCTTC.

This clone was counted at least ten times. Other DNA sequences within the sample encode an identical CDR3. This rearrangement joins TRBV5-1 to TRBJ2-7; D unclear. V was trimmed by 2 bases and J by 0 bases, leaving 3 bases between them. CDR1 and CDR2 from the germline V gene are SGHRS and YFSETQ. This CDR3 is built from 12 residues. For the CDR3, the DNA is TGCGCCAGCAGCTTCAGCTCCTACGAGCAGTACTTC. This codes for CASSFSSYEQYF.

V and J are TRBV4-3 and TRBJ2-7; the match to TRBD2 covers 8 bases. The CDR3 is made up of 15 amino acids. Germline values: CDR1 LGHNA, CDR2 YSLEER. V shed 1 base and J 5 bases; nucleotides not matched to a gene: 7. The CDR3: CASSQGLAGRDEQYF. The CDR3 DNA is TGCGCCAGCAGCCAAGGGTTAGCGGGAAGGGACGAGCAGTACTTC.